This TCR beta chain was captured in a study of vaccination effects on CD4 cells after COVID-19. TCRdb's copy holds only in-frame clones and misses some; the assay was immunoSEQ multiplex PCR. The table includes 25,000 to 30,000 clones, roughly four fifths detected once. As to this clone: Its antigen is not known.

Prior to sequencing, the ViraFEST assay stimulated PBMC with viral peptide pools, which expanded the antigen-specific CD4+ T cells. Following culture for approximately 11 days, CD4+ T cells were isolated. The vaccine given was either BNT162b2 or mRNA-1273, in two doses. Germline V gene data show CDR1 as SGHRS and CDR2 as YFSETQ. The ends lost 0 bases at V and 4 bases at J; junction bases unmatched: 13. CDR3 length: 17 amino acids. Whole-study results and caveats: Limitations: small convalescent group and missing early post-infection timepoints.

This TCR derives from a human donor who received a COVID-19 vaccine. The sequencing used CD4+ T cells from PBMCs cultured with HCoV-229E spike peptides, collected after COVID-19 vaccination. The rearrangement uses TRBV5-1 and TRBJ2-7, with TRBD1 identical over 7 bases. The CDR3 is CASSLARRQGISYEQYF. CDR3 DNA: TGCGCCAGCAGCTTGGCCCGAAGACAGGGAATATCTTACGAGCAGTACTTC.